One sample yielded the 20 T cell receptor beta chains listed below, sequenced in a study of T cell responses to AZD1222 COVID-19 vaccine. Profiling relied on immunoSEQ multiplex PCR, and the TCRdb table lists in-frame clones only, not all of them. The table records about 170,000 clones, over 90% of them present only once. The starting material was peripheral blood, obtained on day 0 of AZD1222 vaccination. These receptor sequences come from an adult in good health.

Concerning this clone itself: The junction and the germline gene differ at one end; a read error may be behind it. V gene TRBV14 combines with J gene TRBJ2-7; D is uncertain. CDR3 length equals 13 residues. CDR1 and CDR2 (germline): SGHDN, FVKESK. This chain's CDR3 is CASSQGDSDEQYF. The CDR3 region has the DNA TGTGCCAGCAGCCAAGGAGACTCCGACGAGCAGTACTTC.

The CDR3 nucleotides read TGTGCCAGCAGCCAATTCACTAGAATCCTAGCCAAAAACATTCAGTACTTC. This translates into CASSQFTRILAKNIQYF. The chain recombines TRBV3-1 (or the pseudogene TRBV3-2) with TRBJ2-4, with D possibly matching TRBD2 (5 bases). From germline, CDR1 is LGHDT and CDR2 YNNKEL (reference sequence). Trimming took off 2 bases at V and 0 bases at J, with 14 bases between the two ends. The CDR3 has 17 residues.

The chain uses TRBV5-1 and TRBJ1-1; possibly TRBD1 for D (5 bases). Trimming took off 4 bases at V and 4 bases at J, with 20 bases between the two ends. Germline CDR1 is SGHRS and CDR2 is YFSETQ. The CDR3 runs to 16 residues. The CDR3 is CASSLFRGNPSTEAFF. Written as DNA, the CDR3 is TGCGCCAGCAGCCTCTTTCGGGGGAATCCCAGCACTGAAGCTTTCTTT.

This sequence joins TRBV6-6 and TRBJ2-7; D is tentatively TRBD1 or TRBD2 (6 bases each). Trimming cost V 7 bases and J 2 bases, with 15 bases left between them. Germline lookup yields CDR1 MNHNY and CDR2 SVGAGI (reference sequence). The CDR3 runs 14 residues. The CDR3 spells CASTGGRMAYEQYF. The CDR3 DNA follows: TGTGCCAGCACTGGGGGGCGCATGGCCTACGAGCAGTACTTC.

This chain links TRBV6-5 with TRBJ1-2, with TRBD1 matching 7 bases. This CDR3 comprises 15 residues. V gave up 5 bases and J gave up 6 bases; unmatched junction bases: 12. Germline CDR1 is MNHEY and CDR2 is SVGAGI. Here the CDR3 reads CASSPLGGGGDGYTF. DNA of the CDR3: TGTGCCAGCAGTCCCCTCGGCGGAGGGGGCGATGGCTACACCTTC.

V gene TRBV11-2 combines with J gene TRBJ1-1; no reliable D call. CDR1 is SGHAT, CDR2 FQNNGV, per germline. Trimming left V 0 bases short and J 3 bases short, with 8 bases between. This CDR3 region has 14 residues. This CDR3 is CASSLDLIYTEAFF. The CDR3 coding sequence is TGTGCCAGCAGCTTAGATCTTATTTACACTGAAGCTTTCTTT.

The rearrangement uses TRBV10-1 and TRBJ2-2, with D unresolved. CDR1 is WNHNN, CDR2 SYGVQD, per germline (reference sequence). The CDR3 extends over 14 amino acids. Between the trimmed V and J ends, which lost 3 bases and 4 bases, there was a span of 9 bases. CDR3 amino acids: CASSDVVVTGELFF. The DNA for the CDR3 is TGCGCCAGCAGTGATGTGGTTGTCACCGGGGAGCTGTTTTTT.

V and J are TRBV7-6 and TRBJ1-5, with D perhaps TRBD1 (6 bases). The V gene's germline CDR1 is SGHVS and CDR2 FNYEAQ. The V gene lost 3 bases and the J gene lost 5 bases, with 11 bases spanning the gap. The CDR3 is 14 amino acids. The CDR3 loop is CASSLGGPYQPQHF. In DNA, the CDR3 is TGTGCCAGCAGCTTGGGGGGGCCTTATCAGCCCCAGCATTTT.

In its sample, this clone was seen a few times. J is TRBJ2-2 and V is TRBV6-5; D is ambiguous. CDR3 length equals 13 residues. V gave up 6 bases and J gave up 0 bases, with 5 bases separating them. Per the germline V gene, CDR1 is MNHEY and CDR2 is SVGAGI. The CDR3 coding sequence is TGTGCCAGCAGAGCCTCGAACACCGGGGAGCTGTTTTTT. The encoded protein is CASRASNTGELFF.

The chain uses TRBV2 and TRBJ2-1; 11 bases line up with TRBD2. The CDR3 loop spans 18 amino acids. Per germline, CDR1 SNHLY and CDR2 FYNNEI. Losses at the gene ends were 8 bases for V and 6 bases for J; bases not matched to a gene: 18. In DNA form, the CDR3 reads TGTGCCAGCCGAAAGGAACGGCTAGCGGGAGGCCATTTCAATGAGCAGTTCTTC. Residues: CASRKERLAGGHFNEQFF.

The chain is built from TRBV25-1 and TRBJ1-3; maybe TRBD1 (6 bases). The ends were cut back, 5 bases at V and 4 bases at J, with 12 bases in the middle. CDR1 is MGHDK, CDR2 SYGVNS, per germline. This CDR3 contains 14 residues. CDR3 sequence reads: CASSPSGGGNTIYF. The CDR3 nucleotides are TGTGCCAGCAGTCCTTCCGGGGGCGGAAACACCATATATTTT.

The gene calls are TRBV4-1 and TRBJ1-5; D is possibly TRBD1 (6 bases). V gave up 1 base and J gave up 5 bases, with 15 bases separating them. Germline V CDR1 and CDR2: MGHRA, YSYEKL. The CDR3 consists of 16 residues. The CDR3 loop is CASSQGAARGDQPQHF. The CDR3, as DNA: TGCGCCAGCAGCCAAGGAGCAGCCAGGGGTGATCAGCCCCAGCATTTT.

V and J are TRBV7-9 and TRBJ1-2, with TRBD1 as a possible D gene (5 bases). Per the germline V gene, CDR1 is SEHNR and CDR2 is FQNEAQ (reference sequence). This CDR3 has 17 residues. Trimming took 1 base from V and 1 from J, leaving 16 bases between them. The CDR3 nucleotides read TGTGCCAGCAGCTTAGAGAGAAGGAGGGGATTTAACTATGGCTACACCTTC. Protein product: CASSLERRRGFNYGYTF.

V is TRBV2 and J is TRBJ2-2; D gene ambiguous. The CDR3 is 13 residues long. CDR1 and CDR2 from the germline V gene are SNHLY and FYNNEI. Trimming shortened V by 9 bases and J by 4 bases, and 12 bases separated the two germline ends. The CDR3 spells CASLGSVTGELFF. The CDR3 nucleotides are TGTGCCAGTCTGGGGTCTGTCACCGGGGAGCTGTTTTTT. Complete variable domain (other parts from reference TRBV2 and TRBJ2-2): EPEVTQTPSHQVTQMGQEVILRCVPISNHLYFYWYRQILGQKVEFLVSFYNNEISEKSEIFDDQFSVERPDGSNFTLKIRSTKLEDSAMYFCASLGSVTGELFFGEGSRLTVL.

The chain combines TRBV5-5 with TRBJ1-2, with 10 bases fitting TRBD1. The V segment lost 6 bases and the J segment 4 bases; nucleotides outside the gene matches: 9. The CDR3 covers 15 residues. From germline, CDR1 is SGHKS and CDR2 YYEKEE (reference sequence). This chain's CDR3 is CASNPQTGGIYGYTF. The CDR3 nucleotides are TGTGCCAGCAACCCCCAGACAGGGGGCATCTATGGCTACACCTTC.

In DNA form, the CDR3 reads TGTGCCAGCAGCCAAGTACGAGCGGGAGGTAATGAGCAGTTCTTC. Translation: CASSQVRAGGNEQFF. The chain has TRBV4-2 and TRBJ2-1; 9 nucleotides align to TRBD2. J was trimmed by 7 bases and V by 1 base; bases with no gene match: 5. The CDR3 is made up of 15 amino acids. The germline V gene encodes CDR1 LGHNA and CDR2 YNFKEQ.

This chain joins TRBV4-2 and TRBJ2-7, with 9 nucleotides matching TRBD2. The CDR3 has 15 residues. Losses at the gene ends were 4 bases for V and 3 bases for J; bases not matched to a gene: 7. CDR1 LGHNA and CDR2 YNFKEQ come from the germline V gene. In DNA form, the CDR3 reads TGTGCCAGCAGCCGAGAGACTAGCGGCTTCTACGAGCAGTACTTC. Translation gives CASSRETSGFYEQYF.

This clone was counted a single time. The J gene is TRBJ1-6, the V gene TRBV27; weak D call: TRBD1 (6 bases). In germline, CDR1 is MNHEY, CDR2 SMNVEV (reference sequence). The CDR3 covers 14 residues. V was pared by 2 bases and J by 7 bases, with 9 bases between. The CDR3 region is CASSLIQGNSPLHF. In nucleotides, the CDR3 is TGTGCCAGCAGTTTAATACAGGGCAATTCACCCCTCCACTTT.

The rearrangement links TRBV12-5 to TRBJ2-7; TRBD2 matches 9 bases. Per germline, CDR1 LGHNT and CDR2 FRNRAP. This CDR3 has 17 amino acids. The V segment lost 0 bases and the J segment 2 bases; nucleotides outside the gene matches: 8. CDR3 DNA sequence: TGTGCTAGTGGTTTGGTACCAATGGGCGGGAGGGCCTACGAGCAGTACTTC. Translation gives CASGLVPMGGRAYEQYF. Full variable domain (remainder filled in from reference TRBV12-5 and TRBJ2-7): DARVTQTPRHKVTEMGQEVTMRCQPILGHNTVFWYRQTMMQGLELLAYFRNRAPLDDSGMPKDRFSAEMPDATLATLKIQPSEPRDSAVYFCASGLVPMGGRAYEQYFGPGTRLTVT.

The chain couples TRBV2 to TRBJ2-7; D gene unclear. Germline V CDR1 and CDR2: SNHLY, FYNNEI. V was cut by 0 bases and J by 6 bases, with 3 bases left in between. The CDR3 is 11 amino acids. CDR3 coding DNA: TGTGCCAGCAGTGAAGCGCCCGAGCAGTACTTC. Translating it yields CASSEAPEQYF.